This note documents a single T cell receptor beta chain sequence. The antigen is unknown. The germline gives CDR1 SGHNT, CDR2 YYREEE (reference sequence). The CDR3 is 20 amino acids. V gave up 3 bases and J gave up 9 bases; unmatched junction bases: 29. The record originates from a study of T cell responses to AZD1222 COVID-19 vaccine. The assay was immunoSEQ multiplex PCR, and TCRdb's table has in-frame clones only and misses some. The sample lists about 120,000 clones, more than 70% occurring once. Study outcomes and limitations: Repertoires were obtained solely post-peak T cell response. The study reported that nearly half of spike-specific TCRs target unmutated variant regions. Clonal diversity was possibly underestimated, and white British individuals and females predominated among donors.

The TCR comes from an adult who received the AZD1222 COVID-19 vaccine. The input for sequencing was peripheral blood, taken 28 days after the second AZD1222 dose. This sequence joins TRBV5-4 and TRBJ2-7; 8 bases align to TRBD2. The CDR3 sequence: CASSYEPGTRPSDEKGRQYF. For the CDR3, the DNA is TGTGCCAGCAGCTATGAGCCCGGGACTAGACCTTCTGACGAGAAAGGGCGGCAGTACTTC.